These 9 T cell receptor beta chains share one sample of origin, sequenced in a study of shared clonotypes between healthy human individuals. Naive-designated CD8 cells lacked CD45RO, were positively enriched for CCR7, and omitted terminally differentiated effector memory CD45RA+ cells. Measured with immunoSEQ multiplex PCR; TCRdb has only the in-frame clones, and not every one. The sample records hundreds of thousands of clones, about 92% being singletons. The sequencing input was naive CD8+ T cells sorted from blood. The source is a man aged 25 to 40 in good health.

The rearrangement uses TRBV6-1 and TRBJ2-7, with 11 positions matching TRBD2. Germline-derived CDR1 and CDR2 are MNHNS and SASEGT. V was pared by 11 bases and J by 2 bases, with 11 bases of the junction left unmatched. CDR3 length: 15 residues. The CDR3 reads CASKPPTSGAYEQYF. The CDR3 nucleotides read TGTGCCTCTAAACCCCCGACTAGCGGGGCCTACGAGCAGTACTTC.

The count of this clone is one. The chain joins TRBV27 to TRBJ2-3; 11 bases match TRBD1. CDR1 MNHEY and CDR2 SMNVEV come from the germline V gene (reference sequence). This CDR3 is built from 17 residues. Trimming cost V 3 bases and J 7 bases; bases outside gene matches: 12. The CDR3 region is CASSFIPAGQGENTQYF. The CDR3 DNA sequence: TGTGCCAGCAGTTTTATTCCCGCGGGACAGGGGGAAAATACGCAGTATTTT.

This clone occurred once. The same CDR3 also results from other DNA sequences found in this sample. The CDR3 bases are TGTGCCAGCAGTGAAGGCCGGGGGACCTACGAGCAGTACTTC. Protein product: CASSEGRGTYEQYF. The chain links TRBV6-1 to TRBJ2-7, with a weak D call TRBD2 (6 bases). Trimming shortened V by 1 base and J by 2 bases, and 9 bases separated the two germline ends. CDR1 is MNHNS, CDR2 SASEGT, per germline. This CDR3 is built from 14 residues.

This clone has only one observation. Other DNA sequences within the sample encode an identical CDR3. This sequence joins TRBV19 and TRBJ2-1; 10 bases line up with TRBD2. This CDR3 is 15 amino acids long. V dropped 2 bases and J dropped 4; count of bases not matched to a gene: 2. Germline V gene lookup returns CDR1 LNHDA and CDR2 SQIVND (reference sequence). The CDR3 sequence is CASSITSGTYNEQFF. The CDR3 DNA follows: TGTGCCAGTAGTATAACTAGCGGGACTTACAATGAGCAGTTCTTC.

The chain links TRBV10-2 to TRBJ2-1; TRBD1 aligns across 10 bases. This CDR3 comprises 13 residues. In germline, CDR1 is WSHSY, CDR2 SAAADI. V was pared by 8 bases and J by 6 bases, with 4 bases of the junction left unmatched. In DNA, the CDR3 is TGCGCCAGCGGGACAGGGGTACGCAATGAGCAGTTCTTC. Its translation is CASGTGVRNEQFF.

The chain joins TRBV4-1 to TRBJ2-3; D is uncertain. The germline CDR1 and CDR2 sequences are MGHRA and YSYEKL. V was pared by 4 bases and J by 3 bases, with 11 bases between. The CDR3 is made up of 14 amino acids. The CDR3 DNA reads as TGCGCCAGCAGCCGTGAAGGTTGGACAGATACGCAGTATTTT. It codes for CASSREGWTDTQYF.

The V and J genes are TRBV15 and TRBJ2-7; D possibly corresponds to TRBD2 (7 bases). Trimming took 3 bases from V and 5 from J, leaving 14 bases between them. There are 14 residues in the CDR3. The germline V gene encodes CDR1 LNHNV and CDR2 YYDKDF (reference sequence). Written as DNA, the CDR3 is TGTGCCACCAGCAGTTCAAGGGGGGGCCACGAGCAGTACTTC. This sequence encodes CATSSSRGGHEQYF.

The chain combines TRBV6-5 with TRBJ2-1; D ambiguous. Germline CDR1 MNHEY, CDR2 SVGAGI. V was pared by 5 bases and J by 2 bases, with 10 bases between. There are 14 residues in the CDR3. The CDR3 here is CASSLDWAYNEQFF. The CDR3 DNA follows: TGTGCCAGCAGTCTAGACTGGGCCTACAATGAGCAGTTCTTC.

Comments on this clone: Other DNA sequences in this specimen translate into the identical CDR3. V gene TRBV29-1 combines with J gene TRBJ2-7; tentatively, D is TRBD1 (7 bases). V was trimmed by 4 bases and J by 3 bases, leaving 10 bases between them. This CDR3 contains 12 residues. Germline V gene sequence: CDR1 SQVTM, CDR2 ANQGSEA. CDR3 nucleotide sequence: TGCAGCGTTGGGGGGGACAGCTACGAGCAGTACTTC. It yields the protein CSVGGDSYEQYF.